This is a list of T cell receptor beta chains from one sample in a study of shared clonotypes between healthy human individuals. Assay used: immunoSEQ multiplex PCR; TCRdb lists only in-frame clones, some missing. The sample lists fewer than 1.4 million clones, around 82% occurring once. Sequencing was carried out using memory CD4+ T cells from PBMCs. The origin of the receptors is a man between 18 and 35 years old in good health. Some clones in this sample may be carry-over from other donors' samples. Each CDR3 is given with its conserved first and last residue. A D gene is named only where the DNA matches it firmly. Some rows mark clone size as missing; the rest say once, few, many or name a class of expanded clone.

CDR3 protein: CASSPLVVTETQYF
CDR3 DNA: TGTGCCAGCAGTCCGCTGGTCGTTACTGAGACCCAGTACTTC
J gene: TRBJ2-5
clone size: -
V gene: TRBV2
D gene: -

CDR3 protein: CASSLDPAGPPQGAQYF
CDR3 DNA: TGTGCCAGCAGCTTAGATCCGGCGGGGCCCCCGCAAGGGGCCCAGTACTTC
J gene: TRBJ2-5
clone size: -
V gene: TRBV11-2
D gene: -

CDR3 protein: CASSPLVGGDIETQYF
CDR3 DNA: TGCGCCAGCAGCCCCTTGGTGGGAGGGGACATAGAGACCCAGTACTTC
J gene: TRBJ2-5
clone size: -
V gene: TRBV5-1
D gene: -

CDR3 protein: CASSTVTRGEAFF
CDR3 DNA: TGCGCCAGCAGCACAGTGACCCGGGGGGAAGCTTTCTTT
J gene: TRBJ1-1
clone size: -
V gene: TRBV5-1
D gene: -

CDR3 protein: CASSVTGLKSYEQYF
CDR3 DNA: TGCGCCAGCAGCGTAACGGGACTTAAGTCCTACGAGCAGTACTTC
J gene: TRBJ2-7
clone size: -
V gene: TRBV5-1
D gene: -

CDR3 protein: CASSLLDVYSNQPQHF
CDR3 DNA: TGTGCCAGCAGTTTATTGGACGTTTATAGCAATCAGCCCCAGCATTTT
J gene: TRBJ1-5
clone size: -
V gene: TRBV28
D gene: -

CDR3 protein: CASSSGWGGSYNEQFF
CDR3 DNA: TGCGCCAGCAGCTCAGGATGGGGGGGCTCCTACAATGAGCAGTTCTTC
J gene: TRBJ2-1
clone size: -
V gene: TRBV5-1
D gene: TRBD2

CDR3 protein: CASSFQDGIQETQYF
CDR3 DNA: TGCGCCAGCAGCTTCCAGGACGGGATCCAAGAGACCCAGTACTTC
J gene: TRBJ2-5
clone size: -
V gene: TRBV5-1
D gene: -

CDR3 protein: CASSREQGSVTGELFF
CDR3 DNA: TGTGCCAGCTCACGAGAACAGGGTTCCGTGACCGGGGAGCTGTTTTTT
J gene: TRBJ2-2
clone size: once
V gene: TRBV18
D gene: -

CDR3 protein: CASSRTGTPYNEQFF
CDR3 DNA: TGCGCCAGCAGCCGTACCGGGACACCCTACAATGAGCAGTTCTTC
J gene: TRBJ2-1
clone size: -
V gene: TRBV4-1
D gene: -

CDR3 protein: CASSDGGVSQPQHF
CDR3 DNA: TGTGCCAGCAGTGACGGGGGTGTGAGTCAGCCCCAGCATTTT
J gene: TRBJ1-5
clone size: few
V gene: TRBV2
D gene: -

CDR3 protein: CANTRVDTGELFF
CDR3 DNA: TGTGCCAACACAAGGGTGGACACCGGGGAGCTGTTTTTT
J gene: TRBJ2-2
clone size: -
V gene: TRBV28
D gene: -

CDR3 protein: CASSGRLDYGYTF
CDR3 DNA: TGCGCCAGCAGCGGTCGTTTGGACTATGGCTACACCTTC
J gene: TRBJ1-2
clone size: -
V gene: TRBV5-1
D gene: -

CDR3 protein: CASSYGWGNGELFF
CDR3 DNA: TGTGCCAGCAGTTATGGTTGGGGGAACGGGGAGCTGTTTTTT
J gene: TRBJ2-2
clone size: many
V gene: TRBV6-6
D gene: -

CDR3 protein: CASSRRTGRTYEQYF
CDR3 DNA: TGTGCCAGCAGCAGACGGACAGGCCGAACCTACGAGCAGTACTTC
J gene: TRBJ2-7
clone size: -
V gene: TRBV4-2
D gene: TRBD1

CDR3 protein: CASSPRLHEQYF
CDR3 DNA: TGTGCCAGCAGTCCCAGGCTCCACGAGCAGTACTTC
J gene: TRBJ2-7
clone size: -
V gene: TRBV28
D gene: -

CDR3 protein: CASSVDSYNEQFF
CDR3 DNA: TGTGCCAGCAGCGTGGACAGTTACAATGAGCAGTTCTTC
J gene: TRBJ2-1
clone size: -
V gene: TRBV11-3
D gene: -

CDR3 protein: CASWGGAIEGTEAFF
CDR3 DNA: TGCGCCAGCTGGGGAGGGGCGATCGAGGGGACTGAAGCTTTCTTT
J gene: TRBJ1-1
clone size: -
V gene: TRBV5-1
D gene: -

CDR3 protein: CASSLFSAGVNSYEQYF
CDR3 DNA: TGTGCCAGCAGCCTCTTCTCAGCGGGAGTGAACTCCTACGAGCAGTACTTC
J gene: TRBJ2-7
clone size: few
V gene: TRBV7-8
D gene: TRBD2

CDR3 protein: CASRTAETQYF
CDR3 DNA: TGTGCCAGCAGGACCGCGGAGACCCAGTACTTC
J gene: TRBJ2-5
clone size: -
V gene: TRBV7-2
D gene: -

CDR3 protein: CASSLAVNTQYF
CDR3 DNA: TGTGCCAGCAGTTTAGCTGTAAATACGCAGTATTTT
J gene: TRBJ2-3
clone size: -
V gene: TRBV28
D gene: -

CDR3 protein: CASRHPGQGFNQPQHF
CDR3 DNA: TGTGCCAGTAGGCATCCGGGACAGGGATTCAATCAGCCCCAGCATTTT
J gene: TRBJ1-5
clone size: few
V gene: TRBV19
D gene: TRBD1

CDR3 protein: CASSLYPGELFF
CDR3 DNA: TGTGCCAGCAGTCTCTACCCCGGGGAGCTGTTTTTT
J gene: TRBJ2-2
clone size: -
V gene: TRBV6-5
D gene: -

CDR3 protein: CASSPQGGTDTQYF
CDR3 DNA: TGTGCCAGCAGCCCGCAAGGAGGCACAGATACGCAGTATTTT
J gene: TRBJ2-3
clone size: -
V gene: TRBV7-3
D gene: -